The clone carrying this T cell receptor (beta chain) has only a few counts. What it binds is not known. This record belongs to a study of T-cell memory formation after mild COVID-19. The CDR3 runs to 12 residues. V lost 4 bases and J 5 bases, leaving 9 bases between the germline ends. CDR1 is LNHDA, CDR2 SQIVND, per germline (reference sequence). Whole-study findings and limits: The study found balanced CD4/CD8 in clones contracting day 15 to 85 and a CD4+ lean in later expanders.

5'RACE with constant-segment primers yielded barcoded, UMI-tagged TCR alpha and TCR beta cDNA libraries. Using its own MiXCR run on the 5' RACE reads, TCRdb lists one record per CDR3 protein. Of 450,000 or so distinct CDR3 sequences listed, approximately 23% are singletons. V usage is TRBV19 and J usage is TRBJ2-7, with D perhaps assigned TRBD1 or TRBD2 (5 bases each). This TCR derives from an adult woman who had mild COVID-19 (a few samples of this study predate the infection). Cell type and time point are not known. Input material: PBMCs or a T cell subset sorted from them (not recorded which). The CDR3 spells CASSRGPHEQYF. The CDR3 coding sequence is TGTGCCAGTAGTAGGGGACCCCACGAGCAGTACTTC.